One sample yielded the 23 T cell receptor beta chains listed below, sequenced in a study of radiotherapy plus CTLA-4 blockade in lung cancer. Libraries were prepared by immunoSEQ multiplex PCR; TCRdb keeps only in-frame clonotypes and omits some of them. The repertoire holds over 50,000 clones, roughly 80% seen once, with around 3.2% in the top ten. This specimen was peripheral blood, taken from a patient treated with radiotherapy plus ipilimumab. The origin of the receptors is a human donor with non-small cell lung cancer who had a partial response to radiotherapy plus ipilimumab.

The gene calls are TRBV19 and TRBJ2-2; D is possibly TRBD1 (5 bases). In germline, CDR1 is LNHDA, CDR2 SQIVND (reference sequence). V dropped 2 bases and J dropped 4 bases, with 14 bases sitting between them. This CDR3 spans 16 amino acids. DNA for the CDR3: TGTGCCAGTAGTATACGGCAGGGCGGTGGCACCGGGGAGCTGTTTTTT. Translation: CASSIRQGGGTGELFF.

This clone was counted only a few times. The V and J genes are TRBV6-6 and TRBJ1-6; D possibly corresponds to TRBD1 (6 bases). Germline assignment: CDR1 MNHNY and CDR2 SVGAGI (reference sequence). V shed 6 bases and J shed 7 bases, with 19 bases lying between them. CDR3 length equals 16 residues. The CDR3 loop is CASRPDSSTPNSPLHF. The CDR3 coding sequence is TGTGCCAGCAGGCCGGACAGTTCAACCCCGAATTCACCCCTCCACTTT.

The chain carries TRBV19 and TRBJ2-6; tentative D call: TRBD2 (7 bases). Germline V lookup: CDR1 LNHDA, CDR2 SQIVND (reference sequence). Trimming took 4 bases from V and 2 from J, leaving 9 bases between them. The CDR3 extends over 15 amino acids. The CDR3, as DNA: TGTGCCAGTAGTAAGGGGGGGGCTGGGGCCAACGTCCTGACTTTC. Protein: CASSKGGAGANVLTF.

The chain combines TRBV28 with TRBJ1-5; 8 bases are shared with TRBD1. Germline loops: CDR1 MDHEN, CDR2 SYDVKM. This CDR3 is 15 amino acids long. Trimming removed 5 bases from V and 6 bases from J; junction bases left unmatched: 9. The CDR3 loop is CASSRRQGLGQPQHF. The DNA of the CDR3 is TGTGCCAGCAGTCGCAGACAGGGGTTGGGTCAGCCCCAGCATTTT.

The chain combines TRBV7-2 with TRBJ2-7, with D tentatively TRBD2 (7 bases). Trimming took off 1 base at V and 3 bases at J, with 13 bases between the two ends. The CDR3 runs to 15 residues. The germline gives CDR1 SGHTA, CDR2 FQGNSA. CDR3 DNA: TGTGCCAGCAGCTTAGAGGCAGGGGACTACTACGAGCAGTACTTC. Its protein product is CASSLEAGDYYEQYF.

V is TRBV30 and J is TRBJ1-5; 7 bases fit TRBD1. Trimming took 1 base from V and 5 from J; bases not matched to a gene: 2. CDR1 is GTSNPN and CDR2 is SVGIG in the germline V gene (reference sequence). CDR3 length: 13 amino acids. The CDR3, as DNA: TGTGCCTGGAGTGAACAGGGGTATCAGCCCCAGCATTTT. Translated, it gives CAWSEQGYQPQHF.

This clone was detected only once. In DNA, the CDR3 is TGTGCCAGCACAAGACGGGGGGGCACAGATACGCAGTATTTT. Translating gives CASTRRGGTDTQYF. The J gene is TRBJ2-3, the V gene TRBV27, with TRBD2 matching 7 bases. The length of the CDR3 is 14 residues. The V gene end was trimmed by 7 bases and the J gene end by 1 base; junction bases not matched to a gene: 5. CDR1 MNHEY and CDR2 SMNVEV come from the germline V gene (reference sequence).

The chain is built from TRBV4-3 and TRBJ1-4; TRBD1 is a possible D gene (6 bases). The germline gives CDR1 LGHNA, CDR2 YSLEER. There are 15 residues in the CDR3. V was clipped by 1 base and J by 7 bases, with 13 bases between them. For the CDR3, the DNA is TGCGCCAGCAGCCAAGCACAGGGCGTCGGTGAAAAACTGTTTTTT. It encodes CASSQAQGVGEKLFF.

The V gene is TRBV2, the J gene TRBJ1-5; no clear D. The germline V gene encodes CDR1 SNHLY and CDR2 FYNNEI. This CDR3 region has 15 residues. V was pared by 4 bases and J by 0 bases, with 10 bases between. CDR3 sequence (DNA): TGTGCCAGCAGTGCTCAGACTAATAGCAATCAGCCCCAGCATTTT. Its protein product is CASSAQTNSNQPQHF.

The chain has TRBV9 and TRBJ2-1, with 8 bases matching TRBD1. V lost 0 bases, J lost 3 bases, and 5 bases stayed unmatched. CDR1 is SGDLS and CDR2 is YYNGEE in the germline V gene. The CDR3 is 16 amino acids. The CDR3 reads CASSVEMGQVYNEQFF. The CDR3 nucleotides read TGTGCCAGCAGCGTAGAGATGGGACAGGTCTACAATGAGCAGTTCTTC.

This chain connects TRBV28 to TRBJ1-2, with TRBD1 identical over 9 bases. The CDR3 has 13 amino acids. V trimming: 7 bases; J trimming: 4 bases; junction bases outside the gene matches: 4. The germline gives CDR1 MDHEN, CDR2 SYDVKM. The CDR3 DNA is TGTGCCAGCAACCTGGACAGGGGCTATGGCTACACCTTC. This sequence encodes CASNLDRGYGYTF.

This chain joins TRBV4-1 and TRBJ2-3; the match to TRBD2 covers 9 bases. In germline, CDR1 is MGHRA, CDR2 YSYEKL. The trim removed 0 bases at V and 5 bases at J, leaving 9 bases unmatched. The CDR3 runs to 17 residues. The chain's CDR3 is CASSQDRGGGAVDTQYF. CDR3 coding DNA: TGCGCCAGCAGCCAAGATCGGGGCGGGGGGGCCGTAGATACGCAGTATTTT.

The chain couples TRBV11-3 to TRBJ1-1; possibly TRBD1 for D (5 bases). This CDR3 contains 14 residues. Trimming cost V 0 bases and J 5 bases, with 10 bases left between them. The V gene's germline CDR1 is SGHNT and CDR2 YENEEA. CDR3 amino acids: CASSLEGGDTEAFF. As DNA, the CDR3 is TGTGCCAGCAGCTTAGAGGGGGGTGATACTGAAGCTTTCTTT.

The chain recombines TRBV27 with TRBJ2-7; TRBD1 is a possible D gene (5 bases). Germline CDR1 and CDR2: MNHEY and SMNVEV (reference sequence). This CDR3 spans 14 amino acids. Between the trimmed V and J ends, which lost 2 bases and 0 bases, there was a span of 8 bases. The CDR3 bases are TGTGCCAGCAGTTTAGGGGCAGCCTCCTACGAGCAGTACTTC. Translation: CASSLGAASYEQYF.

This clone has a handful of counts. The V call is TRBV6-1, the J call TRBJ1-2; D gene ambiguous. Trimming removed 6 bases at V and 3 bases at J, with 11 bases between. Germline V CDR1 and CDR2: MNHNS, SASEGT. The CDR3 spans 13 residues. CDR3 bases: TGTGCCAGCAGGGTCTTGGCCGACTATGGCTACACCTTC. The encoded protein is CASRVLADYGYTF.

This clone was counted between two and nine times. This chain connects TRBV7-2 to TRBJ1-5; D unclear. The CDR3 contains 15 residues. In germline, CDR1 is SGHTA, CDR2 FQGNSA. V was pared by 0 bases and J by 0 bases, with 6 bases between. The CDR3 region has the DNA TGTGCCAGCAGCTTAGCGGCGGATAGCAATCAGCCCCAGCATTTT. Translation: CASSLAADSNQPQHF.

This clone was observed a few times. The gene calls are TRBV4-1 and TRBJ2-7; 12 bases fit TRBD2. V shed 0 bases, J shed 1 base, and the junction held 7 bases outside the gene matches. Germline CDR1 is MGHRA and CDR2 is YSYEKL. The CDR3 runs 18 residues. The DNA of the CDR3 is TGCGCCAGCAGCCAAGATCCTAGCGGGGGGGCATCGTCCTACGAGCAGTACTTC. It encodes CASSQDPSGGASSYEQYF.

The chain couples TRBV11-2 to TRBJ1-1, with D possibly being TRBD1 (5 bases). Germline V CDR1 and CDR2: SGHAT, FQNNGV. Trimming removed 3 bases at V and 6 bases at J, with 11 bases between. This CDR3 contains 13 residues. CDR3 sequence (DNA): TGTGCCAGCAGCTTGACCAGGGCGTCTGAAGCTTTCTTT. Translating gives CASSLTRASEAFF.

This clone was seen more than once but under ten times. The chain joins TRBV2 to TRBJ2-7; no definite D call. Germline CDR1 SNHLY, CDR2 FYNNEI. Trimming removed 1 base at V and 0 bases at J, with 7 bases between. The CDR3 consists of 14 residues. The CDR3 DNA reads TGTGCCAGCAGTGAAGAGCAGGACTCCTACGAGCAGTACTTC. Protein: CASSEEQDSYEQYF.

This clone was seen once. The CDR3: CASSLATSGGYEQYF. The CDR3 DNA reads as TGCGCCAGCAGCTTGGCGACTAGCGGGGGCTACGAGCAGTACTTC. The rearrangement links TRBV5-1 to TRBJ2-7, with TRBD2 identical over 12 bases. The CDR3 spans 15 residues. CDR1 and CDR2 (germline): SGHRS, YFSETQ. J was trimmed by 3 bases and V by 0 bases; bases with no gene match: 1.

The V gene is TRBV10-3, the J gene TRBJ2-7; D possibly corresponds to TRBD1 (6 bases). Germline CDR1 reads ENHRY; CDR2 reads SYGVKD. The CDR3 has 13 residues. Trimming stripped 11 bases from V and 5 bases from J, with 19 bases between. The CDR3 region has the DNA TGTGCCGCCCTGGGGGTGGGACAAGACGAGCAGTACTTC. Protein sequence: CAALGVGQDEQYF.

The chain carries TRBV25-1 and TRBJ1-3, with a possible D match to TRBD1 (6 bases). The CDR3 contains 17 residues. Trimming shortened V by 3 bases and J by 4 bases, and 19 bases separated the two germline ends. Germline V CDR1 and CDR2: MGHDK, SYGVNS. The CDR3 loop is CASSEGGHGYRGNTIYF. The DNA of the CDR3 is TGTGCCAGCAGTGAGGGGGGGCATGGATACAGGGGAAACACCATATATTTT.

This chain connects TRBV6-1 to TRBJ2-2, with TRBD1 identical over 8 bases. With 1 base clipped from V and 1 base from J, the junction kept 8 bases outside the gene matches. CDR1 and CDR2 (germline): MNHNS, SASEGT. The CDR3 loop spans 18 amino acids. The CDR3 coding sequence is TGTGCCAGCAGTGAAGTCAGTGGTGGGACAGGGAACACCGGGGAGCTGTTTTTT. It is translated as CASSEVSGGTGNTGELFF.